Shown below are 17 T cell receptor beta chains from a single sample sequenced in a study of blood T cell repertoires in COVID-19. Sequencing was performed with immunoSEQ multiplex PCR; in TCRdb, only in-frame clones are kept and a portion is missing. Of 180,000 or so clones detected, around 86% appear once; the ten largest clones hold around 8.2%. Sequencing used peripheral blood. These receptors all stem from a man aged 55 to 70 with acute or convalescent COVID-19.

V usage is TRBV6-5 and J usage is TRBJ1-2; tentatively, D is TRBD1 (5 bases). The CDR3 is 14 residues long. Germline CDR1 MNHEY, CDR2 SVGAGI. The V end was cut by 4 bases, the J end by 5 bases, with 14 bases between. The CDR3 spells CASSSRGDGYGYTF. The CDR3, as DNA: TGTGCCAGCAGTTCCCGGGGGGACGGGTATGGCTACACCTTC.

The J gene is TRBJ2-4, the V gene TRBV9; 9 bases align to TRBD2. CDR1 SGDLS and CDR2 YYNGEE come from the germline V gene. V was pared by 3 bases and J by 3 bases, with 4 bases of the junction left unmatched. The length of the CDR3 is 15 residues. In nucleotides, the CDR3 is TGTGCCAGCAGCGCAAGACTAGCGGACAAAAACATTCAGTACTTC. This codes for CASSARLADKNIQYF.

The rearrangement uses TRBV11-2 and TRBJ1-1, with 8 bases aligning to TRBD1. This CDR3 contains 16 residues. Per germline, CDR1 SGHAT and CDR2 FQNNGV. V lost 5 bases and J lost 0; bases outside the gene matches: 8. CDR3 sequence reads: CASSRGTGVMNTEAFF. DNA for the CDR3: TGTGCCAGCAGCCGCGGGACAGGAGTCATGAACACTGAAGCTTTCTTT.

The genes are TRBV7-2 and TRBJ1-1, with no clear D. The CDR3 contains 15 residues. CDR1 and CDR2 from the germline V gene are SGHTA and FQGNSA. Trimming cost V 2 bases and J 3 bases, with 13 bases left between them. CDR3 amino acids: CASSLSAGRDTEAFF. The CDR3 DNA reads as TGTGCCAGCAGCTTAAGTGCGGGAAGGGACACTGAAGCTTTCTTT.

The chain uses TRBV5-1 and TRBJ2-2; 8 nucleotides agree with TRBD1. This CDR3 comprises 17 residues. Germline V gene sequence: CDR1 SGHRS, CDR2 YFSETQ. Unmatched junction bases numbered 12, after V lost 7 bases and J lost 1 base. CDR3 sequence reads: CASDSNVGQGNTGELFF. CDR3 DNA: TGCGCCAGCGACTCGAACGTAGGACAGGGGAACACCGGGGAGCTGTTTTTT.

The rearrangement links TRBV9 to TRBJ1-1, with a weak D call TRBD1 (6 bases). Deletions cut 4 bases from V and 4 bases from J, with 14 bases between. The germline V gene has CDR1 SGDLS and CDR2 YYNGEE. CDR3 length equals 14 residues. CDR3 in DNA: TGTGCCAGCAGCCCTATAGGGGGTATCACTGAAGCTTTCTTT. This encodes CASSPIGGITEAFF.

This clone was recorded only once. J is TRBJ2-1 and V is TRBV5-1; unclear D gene. This CDR3 comprises 9 residues. CDR1 is SGHRS and CDR2 is YFSETQ in the germline V gene. Trimming removed 10 bases at V and 15 bases at J, with 14 bases between. The CDR3 protein is CASPVAPFF. The CDR3 DNA reads as TGCGCCTCCCCAGTGGCCCCGTTCTTC. The entire variable domain, with the rest obtained from reference TRBV5-1 and TRBJ2-1, is as follows: KAGVTQTPRYLIKTRGQQVTLSCSPISGHRSVSWYQQTPGQGLQFLFEYFSETQRNKGNFPGRFSGRQFSNSRSEMNVSTLELGDSALYLCASPVAPFFGPGTRLTVL.

The rearrangement links TRBV21-1 to TRBJ2-7; TRBD2, the table's D call, was not compared with the DNA. TRBV21-1 is a known pseudogene. The CDR3 is 14 residues long. The CDR3: CASSTSGPAYEQYF. For the CDR3, the DNA is TGTGCCAGCAGCACTAGCGGGCCCGCCTACGAGCAGTACTTC.

The chain combines TRBV7-9 with TRBJ2-7, with TRBD1 identical over 8 bases. This CDR3 comprises 15 residues. Germline CDR1 SEHNR, CDR2 FQNEAQ (reference sequence). V gave up 7 bases and J gave up 2 bases; unmatched junction bases: 10. The CDR3 DNA is TGTGCCAGCACTAGCCCGCGGGGACAGGCCTACGAGCAGTACTTC. Translating gives CASTSPRGQAYEQYF.

This chain joins TRBV6-4 and TRBJ2-2; 7 nucleotides agree with TRBD2. CDR1 is MRHNA, CDR2 SNTAGT, per germline. With 6 bases clipped from V and 5 bases from J, the junction kept 6 bases outside the gene matches. The CDR3 has 14 residues. CDR3: CASRPLAYTGELFF. DNA of the CDR3: TGTGCCAGCAGACCACTAGCGTATACCGGGGAGCTGTTTTTT.

The rearrangement uses TRBV3-1 (or the pseudogene TRBV3-2) and TRBJ1-5; 9 bases map to TRBD1. In germline, CDR1 is LGHDT, CDR2 YNNKEL (reference sequence). Germline trimming cut 5 bases from V and 6 bases from J; bases unmatched to any gene: 5. The CDR3 length is 14 residues. The CDR3 sequence is CASSVRTGAQPQHF. For the CDR3, the DNA is TGTGCCAGCAGCGTCCGGACAGGGGCTCAGCCCCAGCATTTT.

The V call is TRBV18, the J call TRBJ2-5; 7 bases align to TRBD1. The CDR3 contains 14 residues. Germline loops: CDR1 KGHSH, CDR2 LQKENI. V was clipped by 3 bases and J by 5 bases; unmatched bases: 6. The CDR3 sequence is CASSPPTGTETQYF. The CDR3 nucleotides read TGTGCCAGCTCACCGCCGACAGGGACGGAGACCCAGTACTTC.

The rearrangement uses TRBV7-8 and TRBJ1-1; D is unclear. Germline-derived CDR1 and CDR2 are SGHVS and FQNEAQ. CDR3 length: 15 amino acids. Trimming cost V 2 bases and J 3 bases, with 13 bases left between them. The CDR3: CASSLRGHGYTEAFF. The CDR3 DNA sequence: TGTGCCAGCAGCTTACGTGGGCACGGATACACTGAAGCTTTCTTT.

The rearrangement uses TRBV27 and TRBJ1-2; possible D gene TRBD1, 6 bases. The CDR3 is made up of 16 amino acids. V lost 0 bases and J lost 4, with 15 bases in between. Germline CDR1 reads MNHEY; CDR2 reads SMNVEV (reference sequence). CDR3 DNA: TGTGCCAGCAGTTTATCGGGGGTGGGGGCAAGCTATGGCTACACCTTC. This codes for CASSLSGVGASYGYTF.

The chain has TRBV28 and TRBJ2-2; 7 nucleotides match TRBD1. The V gene's germline CDR1 is MDHEN and CDR2 SYDVKM. V dropped 6 bases and J dropped 1; count of bases not matched to a gene: 8. CDR3 length: 16 residues. The CDR3 DNA follows: TGTGCCAGCAGGTCCTCCGGGACAGTGAACACCGGGGAGCTGTTTTTT. Its protein product is CASRSSGTVNTGELFF.

This sequence joins TRBV11-1 and TRBJ1-2, with D possibly TRBD1 on 5 matching bases. The CDR3 runs 13 residues. Germline V lookup: CDR1 SGHAT, CDR2 FQDESV (reference sequence). V lost 3 bases and J 4 bases, leaving 9 bases between the germline ends. The CDR3 loop is CASSFGGTYGYTF. CDR3 sequence (DNA): TGTGCCAGCAGCTTCGGGGGGACCTATGGCTACACCTTC. Based on the CDR3 plus reference TRBV11-1 and TRBJ1-2, the full variable domain is EAEVAQSPRYKITEKSQAVAFWCDPISGHATLYWYRQILGQGPELLVQFQDESVVDDSQLPKDRFSAERLKGVDSTLKIQPAELGDSAMYLCASSFGGTYGYTFGSGTRLTVV.

The chain employs TRBV18 and TRBJ2-2; TRBD1 might be the D (6 bases). V lost 2 bases to trimming and J lost 0 bases, with 16 bases between them. The CDR3 loop spans 18 amino acids. Germline CDR1 and CDR2: KGHSH and LQKENI. DNA for the CDR3: TGTGCCAGCTCACCAATTGATATCAGACAGGCGAACACCGGGGAGCTGTTTTTT. Its translation is CASSPIDIRQANTGELFF.